The source of this T cell receptor (beta chain) is a study of blood T cell repertoires in COVID-19. The repertoire was sequenced with immunoSEQ multiplex PCR; TCRdb's copy has only in-frame clones and lacks some. The data contain over 85,000 clones, 80% to 90% of them singletons. The germline V and J ends were trimmed by 3 bases and 2 bases, with 22 bases remaining between them. The CDR3 runs to 18 residues. Germline assignment: CDR1 SGHNT and CDR2 YYREEE (reference sequence). The TCR sequence derives from a human donor in a cohort sampled during active COVID-19. Sequencing was carried out using peripheral blood. The genes are TRBV5-4 and TRBJ2-3, with D possibly TRBD2 on 7 matching bases. The CDR3 here is CASSSGFVSRGPTDTQYF. As DNA, the CDR3 is TGTGCCAGCAGCTCGGGGTTTGTCTCGCGGGGGCCCACAGATACGCAGTATTTT.